This T cell receptor (beta chain) was sequenced for a study of blood T cell repertoires in COVID-19. As processed by the authors: How many nucleated cells were present was estimated from reference gene primer amplification. The data were produced by immunoSEQ multiplex PCR, yet TCRdb's version contains in-frame clones alone and is incomplete. That table furnishes V, J and clone size, whereas the DNA furnished D and trimming. The sample has roughly 84,000 clones, about 82% seen once. CDR1 is SQVTM, CDR2 ANQGSEA, per germline. The CDR3 runs 12 residues. Between the trimmed V and J ends, which lost 6 bases and 2 bases, there was a span of 9 bases.

The source is a man older than 75 with active or convalescent COVID-19. The rearrangement links TRBV29-1 to TRBJ2-3, with a possible D match to TRBD1 (6 bases). Sequencing was performed on peripheral blood. The chain's CDR3 is CSVGQLTDTQYF. Written as DNA, the CDR3 is TGCAGCGTAGGACAGCTCACAGATACGCAGTATTTT.